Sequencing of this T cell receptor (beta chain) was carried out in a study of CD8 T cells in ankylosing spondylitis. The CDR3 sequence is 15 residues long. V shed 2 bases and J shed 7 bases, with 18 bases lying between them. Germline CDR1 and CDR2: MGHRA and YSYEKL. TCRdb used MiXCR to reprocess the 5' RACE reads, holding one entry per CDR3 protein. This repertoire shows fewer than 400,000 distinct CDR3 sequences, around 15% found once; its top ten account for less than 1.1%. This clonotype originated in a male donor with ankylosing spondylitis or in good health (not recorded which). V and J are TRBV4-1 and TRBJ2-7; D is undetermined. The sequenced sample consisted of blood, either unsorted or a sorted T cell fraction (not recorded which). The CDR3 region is CASSQFWIPVREQYF. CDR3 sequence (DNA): TGCGCCAGCAGCCAATTCTGGATTCCTGTGAGGGAGCAGTACTTC.